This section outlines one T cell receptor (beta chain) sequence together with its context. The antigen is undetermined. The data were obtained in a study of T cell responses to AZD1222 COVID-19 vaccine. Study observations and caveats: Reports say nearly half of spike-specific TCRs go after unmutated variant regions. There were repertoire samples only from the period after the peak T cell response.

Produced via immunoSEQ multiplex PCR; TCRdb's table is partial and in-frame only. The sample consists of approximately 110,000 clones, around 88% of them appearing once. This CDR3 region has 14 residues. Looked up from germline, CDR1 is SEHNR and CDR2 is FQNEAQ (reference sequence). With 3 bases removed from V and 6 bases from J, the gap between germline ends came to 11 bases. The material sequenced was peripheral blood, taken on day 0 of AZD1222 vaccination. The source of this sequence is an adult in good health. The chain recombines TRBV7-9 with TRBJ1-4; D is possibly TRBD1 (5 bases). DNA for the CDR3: TGTGCCAGCAGCTTTAGTCAGGGATATGAAAAACTGTTTTTT. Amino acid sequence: CASSFSQGYEKLFF.